This is a list of T cell receptor beta chains from one sample in a study of T cell responses to AZD1222 COVID-19 vaccine. TCRdb's table, derived via immunoSEQ multiplex PCR, lists solely in-frame clones and lacks some. The table has 110,000 to 150,000 clones, around 90% seen once. This specimen consisted of peripheral blood, obtained on day 0 of AZD1222 vaccination. The receptors come from an adult in good health. The conserved cysteine and the conserved F or W are not part of the CDR3 here. The order of the fields is CDR3 protein, V gene.

ASSLSPGHIQY	TRBV7-2
AISMGLADEQY	TRBV10-3
ASNSVNTEAF	TRBV23-1
ASSPLRGTGGYT	TRBV11-2
ASSLEGQGNEQF	TRBV5-1
ASSLVTGANYGYT	TRBV5-4
ASSTTGSTNEKLF	TRBV5-1
ASSSSTGTNEKLF	TRBV5-1
ASSPPDGYEQY	TRBV7-9
ASTGQGDYGYT	TRBV12-3/TRBV12-4
ASSLGTTKNIQY	TRBV5-1
ALPRDTNAISGNTIY	TRBV21-1
ASSLPGPSTDTQY	TRBV5-4
ASSQDSARQYKYNEQF	TRBV4-1
SVTSDGRRGDIQY	TRBV29-1
ASSLTPAGGGEQY	TRBV7-3
ASNPPVIGELF	TRBV12-3/TRBV12-4
ASSRGALNEKLF	TRBV5-5
ASSDVYGYT	TRBV10-2
ASSGRWETQY	TRBV2
ASSLGLWDRARSTEAF	TRBV5-1
AWRQGGYGYT	TRBV30
ASSRRDFANEKLF	TRBV28
ASSSTGGNGNTIY	TRBV7-9
ASSSSDTDNTGELF	TRBV5-6
SVEWDRTYEQY	TRBV29-1
ASSSVAGRTDTQY	TRBV7-2